This TCR beta chain was identified during a study of human T cells and chemical hapten exposure. TCRdb fed the RACE reads into MiXCR, producing one record per CDR3 protein. The data show around 300,000 distinct CDR3 sequences, about 5% seen once. Study results and caveats: In comparison with controls, expanded TCRs gave rise to a significantly larger number of large CDR3 similarity clusters.

The CDR3 is 15 amino acids. With 6 bases clipped from V and 0 bases from J, the junction kept 5 bases outside the gene matches. This clonotype has more than one count but fewer than ten. Its antigen remains unknown. Time point described: pre-sensitization, week 0. Treatment denoted: therapeutic diphenylcyclopropenone sensitization with weekly scalp DPC. The origin of this receptor is a woman younger than 35 with alopecia areata. Some clones in this sample may be carry-over from other donors' samples. The V gene is TRBV12-3 or TRBV12-4, the J gene TRBJ1-5, with 7 bases identical to TRBD1. Here the sequenced sample was whole blood, taken in connection with sensitization to the hapten diphenylcyclopropenone (DPC). CDR3 nucleotides: TGTGCCAGCAGGTCCACAGGGGCTAGCAATCAGCCCCAGCATTTT. It encodes CASRSTGASNQPQHF.